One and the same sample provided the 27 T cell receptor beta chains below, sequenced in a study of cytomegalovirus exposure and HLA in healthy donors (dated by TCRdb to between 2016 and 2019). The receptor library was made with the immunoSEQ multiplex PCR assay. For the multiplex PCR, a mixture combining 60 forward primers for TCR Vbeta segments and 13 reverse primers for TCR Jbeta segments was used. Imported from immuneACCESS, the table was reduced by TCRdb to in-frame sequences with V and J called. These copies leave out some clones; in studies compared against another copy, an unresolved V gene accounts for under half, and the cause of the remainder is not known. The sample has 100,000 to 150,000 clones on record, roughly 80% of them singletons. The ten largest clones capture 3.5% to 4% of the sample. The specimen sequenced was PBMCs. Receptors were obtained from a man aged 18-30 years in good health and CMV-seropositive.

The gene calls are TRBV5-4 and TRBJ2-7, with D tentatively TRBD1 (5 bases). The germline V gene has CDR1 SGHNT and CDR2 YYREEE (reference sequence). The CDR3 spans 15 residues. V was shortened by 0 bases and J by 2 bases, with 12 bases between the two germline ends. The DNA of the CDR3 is TGTGCCAGCAGCTTGGGGTCAGGGATGGCCTACGAGCAGTACTTC. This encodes CASSLGSGMAYEQYF.

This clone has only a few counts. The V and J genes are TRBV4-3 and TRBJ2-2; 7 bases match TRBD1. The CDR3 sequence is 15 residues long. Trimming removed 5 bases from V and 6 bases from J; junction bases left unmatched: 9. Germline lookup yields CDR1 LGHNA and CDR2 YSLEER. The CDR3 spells CASSSRQGGSGELFF. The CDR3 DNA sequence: TGCGCCAGCAGCTCCAGACAGGGTGGTTCCGGGGAGCTGTTTTTT.

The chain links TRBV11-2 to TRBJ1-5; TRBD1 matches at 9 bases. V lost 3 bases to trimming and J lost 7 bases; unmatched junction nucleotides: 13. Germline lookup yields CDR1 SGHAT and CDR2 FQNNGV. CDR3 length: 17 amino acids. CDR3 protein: CASSLDGTGLVGQPQHF. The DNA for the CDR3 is TGTGCCAGCAGCTTGGACGGGACAGGGCTGGTAGGACAGCCCCAGCATTTT.

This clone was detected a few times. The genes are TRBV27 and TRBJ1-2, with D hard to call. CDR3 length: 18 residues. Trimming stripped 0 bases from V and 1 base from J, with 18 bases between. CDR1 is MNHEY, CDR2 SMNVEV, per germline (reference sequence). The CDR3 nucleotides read TGTGCCAGCAGTTTATCTTCCGGCCAGGCGCAAATTAACTATGGCTACACCTTC. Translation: CASSLSSGQAQINYGYTF.

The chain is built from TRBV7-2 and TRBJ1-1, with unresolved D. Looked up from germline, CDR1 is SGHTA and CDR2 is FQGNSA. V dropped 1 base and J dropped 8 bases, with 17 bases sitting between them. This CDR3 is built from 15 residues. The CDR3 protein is CASSLGGKGSREAFF. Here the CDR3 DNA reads TGTGCCAGCAGCTTAGGCGGGAAAGGCTCCCGAGAAGCTTTCTTT.

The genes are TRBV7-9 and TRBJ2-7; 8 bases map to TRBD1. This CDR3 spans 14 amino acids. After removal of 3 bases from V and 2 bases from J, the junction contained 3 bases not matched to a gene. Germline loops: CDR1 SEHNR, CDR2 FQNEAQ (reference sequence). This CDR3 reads CASSLDRATYEQYF. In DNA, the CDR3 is TGTGCCAGCAGCTTGGACAGGGCGACCTACGAGCAGTACTTC.

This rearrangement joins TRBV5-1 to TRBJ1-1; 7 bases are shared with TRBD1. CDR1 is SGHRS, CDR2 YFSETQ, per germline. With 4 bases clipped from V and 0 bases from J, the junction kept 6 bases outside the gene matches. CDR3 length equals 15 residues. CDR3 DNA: TGCGCCAGCAGCGGCAAGGGGACAGTGAACACTGAAGCTTTCTTT. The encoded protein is CASSGKGTVNTEAFF.

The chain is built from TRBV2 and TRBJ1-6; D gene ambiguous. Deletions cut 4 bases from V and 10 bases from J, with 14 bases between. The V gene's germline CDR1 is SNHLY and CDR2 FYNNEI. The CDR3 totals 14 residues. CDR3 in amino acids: CASSVGWLESPLHF. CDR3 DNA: TGTGCCAGCAGTGTAGGCTGGTTGGAGTCACCCCTCCACTTT.

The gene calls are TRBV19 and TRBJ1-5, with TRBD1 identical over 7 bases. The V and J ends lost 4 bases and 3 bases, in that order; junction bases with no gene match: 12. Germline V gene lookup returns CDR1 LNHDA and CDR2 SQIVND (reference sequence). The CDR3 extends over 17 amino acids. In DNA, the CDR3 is TGTGCCAGTAGTACATGGACAGGTTTACCCTTCAATCAGCCCCAGCATTTT. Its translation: CASSTWTGLPFNQPQHF.

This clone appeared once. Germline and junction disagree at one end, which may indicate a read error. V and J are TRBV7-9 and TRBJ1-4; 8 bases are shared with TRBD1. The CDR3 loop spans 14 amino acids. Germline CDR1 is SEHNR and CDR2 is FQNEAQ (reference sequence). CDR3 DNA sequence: TGTTCCAGCAGCCCCGGGACAGGAGATGAAAAACTGTTTTTT. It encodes CSSSPGTGDEKLFF.

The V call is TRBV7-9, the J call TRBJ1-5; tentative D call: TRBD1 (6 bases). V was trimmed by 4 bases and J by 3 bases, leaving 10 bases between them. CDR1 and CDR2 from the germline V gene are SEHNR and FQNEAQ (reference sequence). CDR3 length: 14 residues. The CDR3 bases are TGTGCCAGCAGCTCCGACAGGTACAATCAGCCCCAGCATTTT. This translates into CASSSDRYNQPQHF.

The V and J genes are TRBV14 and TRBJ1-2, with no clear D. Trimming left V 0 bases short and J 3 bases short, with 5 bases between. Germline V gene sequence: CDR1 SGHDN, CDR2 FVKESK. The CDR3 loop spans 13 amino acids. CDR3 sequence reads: CASSQDTDYGYTF. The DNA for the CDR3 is TGTGCCAGCAGCCAAGATACGGACTATGGCTACACCTTC.

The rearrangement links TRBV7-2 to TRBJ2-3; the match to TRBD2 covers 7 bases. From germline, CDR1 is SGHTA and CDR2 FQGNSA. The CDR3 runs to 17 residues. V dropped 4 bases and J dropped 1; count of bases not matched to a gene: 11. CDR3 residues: CASSSGIGAGGTDTQYF. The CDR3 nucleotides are TGTGCCAGCAGCTCGGGGATTGGGGCGGGGGGCACAGATACGCAGTATTTT.

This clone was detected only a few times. The CDR3 bases are TGTGCCAGCAGTGAGGGGGGTTGGGATTCTGAAGCTTTCTTT. Amino acids: CASSEGGWDSEAFF. V usage is TRBV25-1 and J usage is TRBJ1-1; TRBD1 is a possible D gene (5 bases). V gave up 3 bases and J gave up 6 bases, with 14 bases separating them. The CDR3 has 14 amino acids. CDR1 and CDR2 (germline): MGHDK, SYGVNS.

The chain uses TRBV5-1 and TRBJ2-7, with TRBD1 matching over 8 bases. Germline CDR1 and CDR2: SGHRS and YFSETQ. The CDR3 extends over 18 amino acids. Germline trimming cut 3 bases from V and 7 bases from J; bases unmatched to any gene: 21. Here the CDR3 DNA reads TGCGCCAGCAGCTACAGTTCTGGTGGGTCAGGGGGCTGGAGGGAGCAGTACTTC. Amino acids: CASSYSSGGSGGWREQYF.

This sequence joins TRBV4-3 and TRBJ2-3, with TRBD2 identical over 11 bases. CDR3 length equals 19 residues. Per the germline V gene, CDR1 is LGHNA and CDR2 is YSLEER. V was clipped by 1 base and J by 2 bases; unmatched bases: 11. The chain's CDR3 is CASSQAPPGTSGFTDTQYF. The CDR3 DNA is TGCGCCAGCAGCCAAGCACCCCCCGGGACTAGCGGATTCACAGATACGCAGTATTTT.

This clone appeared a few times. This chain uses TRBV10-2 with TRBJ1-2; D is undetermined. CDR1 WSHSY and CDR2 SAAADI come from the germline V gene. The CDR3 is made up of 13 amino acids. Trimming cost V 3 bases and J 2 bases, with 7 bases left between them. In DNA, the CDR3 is TGCGCCAGCAGTGATTGGCGGAACTATGGCTACACCTTC. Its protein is CASSDWRNYGYTF.

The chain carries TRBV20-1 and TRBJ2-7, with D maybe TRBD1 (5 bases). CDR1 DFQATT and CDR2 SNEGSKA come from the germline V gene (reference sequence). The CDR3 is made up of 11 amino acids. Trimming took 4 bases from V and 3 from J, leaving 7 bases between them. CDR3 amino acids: CSANQGYEQYF. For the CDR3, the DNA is TGCAGTGCTAACCAGGGCTACGAGCAGTACTTC.

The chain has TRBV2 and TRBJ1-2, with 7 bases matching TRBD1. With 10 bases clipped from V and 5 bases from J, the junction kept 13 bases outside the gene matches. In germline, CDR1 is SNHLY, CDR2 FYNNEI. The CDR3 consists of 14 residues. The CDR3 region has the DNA TGTGCCACCCACTTGACAGGGTCGAAGTATGGCTACACCTTC. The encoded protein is CATHLTGSKYGYTF.

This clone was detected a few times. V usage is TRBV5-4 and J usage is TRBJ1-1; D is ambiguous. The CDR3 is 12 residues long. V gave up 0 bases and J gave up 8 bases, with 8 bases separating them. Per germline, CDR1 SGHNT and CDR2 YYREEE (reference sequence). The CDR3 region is CASSLVSGEAFF. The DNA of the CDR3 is TGTGCCAGCAGCTTGGTTTCGGGGGAAGCTTTCTTT.

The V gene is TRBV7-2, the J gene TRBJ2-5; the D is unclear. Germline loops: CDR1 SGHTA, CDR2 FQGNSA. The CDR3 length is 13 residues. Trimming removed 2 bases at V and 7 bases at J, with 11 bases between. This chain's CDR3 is CASSLPLPGTQYF. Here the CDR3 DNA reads TGTGCCAGCAGCTTACCCCTACCGGGGACCCAGTACTTC. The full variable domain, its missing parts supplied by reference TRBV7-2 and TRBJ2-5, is GAGVSQSPSNKVTEKGKDVELRCDPISGHTALYWYRQSLGQGLEFLIYFQGNSAPDKSGLPSDRFSAERTGGSVSTLTIQRTQQEDSAVYLCASSLPLPGTQYFGPGTRLLVL.

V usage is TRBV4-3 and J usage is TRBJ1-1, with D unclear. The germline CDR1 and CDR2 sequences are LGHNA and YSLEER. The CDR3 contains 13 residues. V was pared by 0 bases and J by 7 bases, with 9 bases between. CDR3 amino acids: CASSQDWRLEAFF. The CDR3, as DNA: TGCGCCAGCAGCCAAGATTGGCGGCTTGAAGCTTTCTTT.

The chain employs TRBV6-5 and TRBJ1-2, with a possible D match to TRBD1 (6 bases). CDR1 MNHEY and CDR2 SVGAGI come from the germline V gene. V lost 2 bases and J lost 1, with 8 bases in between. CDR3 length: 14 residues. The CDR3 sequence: CASSYDRLNYGYTF. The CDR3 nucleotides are TGTGCCAGCAGTTACGACAGGCTTAACTATGGCTACACCTTC.

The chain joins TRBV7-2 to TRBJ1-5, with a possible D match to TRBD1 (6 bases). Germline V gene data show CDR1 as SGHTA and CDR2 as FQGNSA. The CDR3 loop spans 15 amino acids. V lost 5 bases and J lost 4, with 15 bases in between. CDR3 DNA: TGTGCCAGCAGCGCGTGGACAGACGGAAATCAGCCCCAGCATTTT. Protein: CASSAWTDGNQPQHF.

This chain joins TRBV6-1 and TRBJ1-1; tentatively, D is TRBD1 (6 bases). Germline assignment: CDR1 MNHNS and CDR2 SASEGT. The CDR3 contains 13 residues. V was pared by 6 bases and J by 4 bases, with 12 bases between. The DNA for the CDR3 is TGTGCCAGCAGGGATTCAGGGGTCACTGAAGCTTTCTTT. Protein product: CASRDSGVTEAFF.

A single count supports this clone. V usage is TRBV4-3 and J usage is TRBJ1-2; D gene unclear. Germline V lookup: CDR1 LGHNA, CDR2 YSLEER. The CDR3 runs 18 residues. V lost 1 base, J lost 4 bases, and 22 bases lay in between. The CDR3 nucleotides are TGCGCCAGCAGCCAAGTCGCAAAAGGGAGGGAATTCTTCTATGGCTACACCTTC. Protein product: CASSQVAKGREFFYGYTF.

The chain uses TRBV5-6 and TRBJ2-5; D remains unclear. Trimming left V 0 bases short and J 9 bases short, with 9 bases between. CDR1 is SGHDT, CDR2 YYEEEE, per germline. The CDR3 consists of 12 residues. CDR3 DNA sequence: TGTGCCAGCAGCTTGGCCCCATCGGCCCAGTACTTC. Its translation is CASSLAPSAQYF.